One and the same sample provided the 2 T cell receptor beta chains below, sequenced in a study of T cells in Graves' hyperthyroidism and ophthalmopathy. It was RNA transcripts that yielded the amplified TCR beta CDR3 regions. HTBI primers were the set used in a first-round RT-PCR of the TCR CDR3. From the multiplex PCR reads, TCRdb called clonotypes with MiXCR, one entry per CDR3 protein. Among hundreds of thousands of distinct CDR3 sequences listed, around 15% were seen once. Material for sequencing was blood. These receptors were obtained from a young woman with Graves' hyperthyroidism.

This clonotype was recorded many times. V gene TRBV11-1 combines with J gene TRBJ2-2; the D is unclear. V dropped 5 bases and J dropped 1 base, with 11 bases sitting between them. The CDR3 spans 15 residues. Germline lookup yields CDR1 SGHAT and CDR2 FQDESV (reference sequence). CDR3 in amino acids: CASSQLRLNTGELFF. CDR3 DNA sequence: TGTGCCAGCAGCCAACTTCGGCTGAACACCGGGGAGCTGTTTTTT.

V is TRBV20-1 and J is TRBJ2-4; 7 positions agree with TRBD1. J lost 0 bases, V lost 0 bases, and 5 bases had no gene match. The CDR3 has 16 amino acids. The germline gives CDR1 DFQATT, CDR2 SNEGSKA (reference sequence). In DNA, the CDR3 is TGCAGTGCTAGAGATCTCCAGGGGGAAGCCAAAAACATTCAGTACTTC. This sequence encodes CSARDLQGEAKNIQYF.